This note documents a single T cell receptor beta chain sequence. Its specificity is unknown. The CDR3 contains 16 residues. Unmatched junction bases numbered 9, after V lost 4 bases and J lost 10 bases. CDR1 is SGDLS and CDR2 is YYNGEE in the germline V gene. Investigators reverse transcribed all isolated RNA, so they sequenced expressed TCRB transcripts. Libraries were prepared by immunoSEQ multiplex PCR; TCRdb keeps only in-frame clonotypes and omits some of them. The repertoire holds 240,000 or so clones, with roughly 30% as singletons. The sample belongs to a study of beta chain features in type 1 diabetes. The study's findings and limits: All four CD4+ subsets of Type 1 diabetes patients contained TCRB CDR3s that were moderately but significantly shorter. Patients with type 1 diabetes showed fewer VDJ junction insertions and more deletions.

Sequencing was performed on central memory CD4+ T cells from blood. This clonotype was sampled from a man aged 25 to 40 in good health. The chain couples TRBV9 to TRBJ2-1; 15 bases line up with TRBD2. The CDR3 coding sequence is TGTGCCAGCAGCCCGGGACTAGCGGGAGGAGGTTTCGAGCAGTTCTTC. This codes for CASSPGLAGGGFEQFF.